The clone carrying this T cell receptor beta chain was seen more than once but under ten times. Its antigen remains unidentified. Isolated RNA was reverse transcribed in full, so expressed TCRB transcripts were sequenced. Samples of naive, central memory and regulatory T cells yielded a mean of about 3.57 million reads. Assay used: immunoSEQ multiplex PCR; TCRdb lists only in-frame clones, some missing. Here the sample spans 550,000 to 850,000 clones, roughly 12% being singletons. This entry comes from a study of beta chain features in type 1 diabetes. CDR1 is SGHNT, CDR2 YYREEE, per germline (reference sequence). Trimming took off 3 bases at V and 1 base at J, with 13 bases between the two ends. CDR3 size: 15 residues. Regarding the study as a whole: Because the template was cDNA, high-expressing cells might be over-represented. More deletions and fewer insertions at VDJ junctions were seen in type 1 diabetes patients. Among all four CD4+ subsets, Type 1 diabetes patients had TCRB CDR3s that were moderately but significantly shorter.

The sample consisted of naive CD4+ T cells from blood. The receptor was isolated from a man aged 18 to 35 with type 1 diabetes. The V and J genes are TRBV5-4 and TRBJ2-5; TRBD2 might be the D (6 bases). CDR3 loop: CASSSAPGSQETQYF. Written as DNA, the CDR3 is TGTGCCAGCAGCTCAGCTCCCGGGAGCCAAGAGACCCAGTACTTC.